This T cell receptor (beta chain) was obtained from a study of regulatory T cells in long-lasting Graves disease. This clonotype showed up many times. Its antigen is not known. Assembly of TCR beta libraries relied on iRepertoire HTBI primers together with Arm-PCR of CDR3 regions. TCRdb independently ran MiXCR on the multiplex PCR reads; one entry per CDR3 protein. The sample has 200,000 to 250,000 distinct CDR3 sequences; about 17% are singletons. The time point was: newly diagnosed GD, antithyroid drugs for less than 3 months. Extracted PBMC RNA gave rise to the TCR library. Regarding the study as a whole: Persistent Graves' patients showed reduced TCR diversity versus newly diagnosed patients.

Germline V gene lookup returns CDR1 SNHLY and CDR2 FYNNEI. Trimming cost V 3 bases and J 6 bases, with 11 bases left between them. The CDR3 covers 13 residues. This TCR derives from a female donor with Graves disease. Sequences were derived from peripheral blood mononuclear cells (PBMCs), sampled at new diagnosis, from a patient treated with antithyroid drugs. J is TRBJ1-2 and V is TRBV2; maybe TRBD1 (5 bases). CDR3 loop: CASSEHPRDGYTF. The CDR3 coding sequence is TGTGCCAGCAGTGAGCATCCCAGGGATGGCTACACCTTC.